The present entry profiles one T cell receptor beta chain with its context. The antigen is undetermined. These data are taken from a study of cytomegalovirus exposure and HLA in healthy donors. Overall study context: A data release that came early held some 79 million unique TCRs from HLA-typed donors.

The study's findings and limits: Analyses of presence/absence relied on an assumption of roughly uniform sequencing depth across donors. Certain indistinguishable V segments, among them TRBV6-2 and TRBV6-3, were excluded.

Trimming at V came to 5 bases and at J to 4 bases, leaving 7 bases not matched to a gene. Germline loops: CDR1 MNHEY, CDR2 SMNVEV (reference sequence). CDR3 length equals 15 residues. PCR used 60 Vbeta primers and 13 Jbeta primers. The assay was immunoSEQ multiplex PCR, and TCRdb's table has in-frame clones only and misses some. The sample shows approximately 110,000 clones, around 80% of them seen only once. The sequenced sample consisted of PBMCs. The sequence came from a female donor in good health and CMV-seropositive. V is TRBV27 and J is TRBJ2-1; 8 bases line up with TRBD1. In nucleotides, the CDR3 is TGTGCCAGCAGTCAACGACAGGGGTTATACAATGAGCAGTTCTTC. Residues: CASSQRQGLYNEQFF.